This passage covers 21 T cell receptor beta chains from one sample sequenced in a study of T cell responses to AZD1222 COVID-19 vaccine. This table comes from immunoSEQ multiplex PCR, and its TCRdb copy is limited to in-frame clones, with some not included. The sample has about 120,000 clones, roughly 91% seen once. The sample in question was peripheral blood, obtained on day 0 of AZD1222 vaccination. Receptor source: an adult in good health.

This sequence joins TRBV6-5 and TRBJ2-5, with 8 bases identical to TRBD2. Germline lookup yields CDR1 MNHEY and CDR2 SVGAGI. Trimming removed 5 bases from V and 1 base from J; junction bases left unmatched: 3. The CDR3 is 14 amino acids. CDR3 bases: TGTGCCAGCAGTCCGGGGACTAGCCAAGAGACCCAGTACTTC. This sequence encodes CASSPGTSQETQYF.

The rearrangement links TRBV5-1 to TRBJ1-1, with 7 bases matching TRBD1. The CDR3 covers 15 residues. With 5 bases clipped from V and 6 bases from J, the junction kept 13 bases outside the gene matches. Germline values: CDR1 SGHRS, CDR2 YFSETQ. The CDR3 DNA is TGCGCCAGCAGAAAACAGGGGATTGGGGGCTCTGAAGCTTTCTTT. Its protein product is CASRKQGIGGSEAFF.

V usage is TRBV10-1 and J usage is TRBJ2-7; D not certain. This CDR3 is 14 amino acids long. Germline-derived CDR1 and CDR2 are WNHNN and SYGVQD (reference sequence). Trimming removed 0 bases from V and 0 bases from J, with 6 bases in between. Here the CDR3 DNA reads TGCGCCAGCAGTGAGTCATGGTTCTCCTACGAGCAGTACTTC. It codes for CASSESWFSYEQYF.

V gene TRBV3-1 (or the pseudogene TRBV3-2) combines with J gene TRBJ1-6; possible D gene TRBD1, 6 bases. Germline V gene data show CDR1 as LGHDT and CDR2 as YNNKEL (reference sequence). Trimming removed 1 base at V and 10 bases at J, with 14 bases between. There are 15 residues in the CDR3. CDR3 nucleotide sequence: TGTGCCAGCAGCCAAGGGCAGGGACACCAATCACCCCTCCACTTT. It specifies CASSQGQGHQSPLHF.

This chain uses TRBV6-6 with TRBJ2-3; D not resolved. The germline V gene has CDR1 MNHNY and CDR2 SVGAGI (reference sequence). The length of the CDR3 is 12 residues. V lost 8 bases and J 8 bases, leaving 14 bases between the germline ends. The CDR3 sequence: CASGIPAVTQYF. The CDR3 DNA sequence: TGTGCCAGCGGGATTCCGGCGGTTACGCAGTATTTT.

A remark on this clone: No DNA is shown, since the ends of the CDR3 on it are uncertain; the CDR3 is the one TCRdb lists. The chain couples TRBV7-6 to TRBJ1-1. Ends included, the CDR3 has 14 residues. In germline, CDR1 is SGHVS, CDR2 FNYEAQ. The CDR3 protein is CASSFALGSTEAFF.

The chain carries TRBV6-5 and TRBJ2-5, with D possibly matching TRBD2 (7 bases). The CDR3 is made up of 15 amino acids. Trimming took 6 bases from V and 5 from J, leaving 19 bases between them. CDR1 and CDR2 (germline): MNHEY, SVGAGI. CDR3 bases: TGTGCCAGCAGCAGCTGGGGGGGGGCAGGCGAGACCCAGTACTTC. Amino acids: CASSSWGGAGETQYF.

V gene TRBV6-5 combines with J gene TRBJ1-6; D gene uncertain. The germline CDR1 and CDR2 sequences are MNHEY and SVGAGI. Trimming pared 3 bases from V and 7 bases from J, leaving 13 bases between. The CDR3 is made up of 15 amino acids. CDR3 sequence (DNA): TGTGCCAGCAGTTATCGGTTGGCTTGGAATTCACCCCTCCACTTT. Protein product: CASSYRLAWNSPLHF.

V usage is TRBV18 and J usage is TRBJ2-3, with 7 bases lining up with TRBD2. Germline assignment: CDR1 KGHSH and CDR2 LQKENI. The CDR3 has 14 amino acids. Trimming at V came to 4 bases and at J to 2 bases, leaving 3 bases not matched to a gene. The chain's CDR3 is CASSRGGSTDTQYF. The CDR3 DNA reads as TGTGCCAGCTCACGGGGGGGGTCCACAGATACGCAGTATTTT.

The V gene is TRBV6-5, the J gene TRBJ2-1; D gene unclear. Germline V lookup: CDR1 MNHEY, CDR2 SVGAGI. The V end lost 2 bases, the J end lost 2 bases, and 10 bases lay between the germline ends. The CDR3 loop spans 15 amino acids. The CDR3 coding sequence is TGTGCCAGCAGTTACGGGCAGGAGCCCTACAATGAGCAGTTCTTC. Translated, it gives CASSYGQEPYNEQFF.

This chain joins TRBV6-6 and TRBJ2-2, with TRBD1 matching over 7 bases. The CDR3 covers 14 residues. J lost 5 bases, V lost 7 bases, and 7 bases had no gene match. Germline V lookup: CDR1 MNHNY, CDR2 SVGAGI (reference sequence). CDR3 nucleotides: TGTGCCAGCAAAGACAGGGTCGGGACCGGGGAGCTGTTTTTT. Protein product: CASKDRVGTGELFF.

The V gene is TRBV25-1, the J gene TRBJ2-1; 8 bases map to TRBD1. The CDR3 is 13 residues long. Trimming took 6 bases from V and 7 from J; bases not matched to a gene: 5. The germline CDR1 and CDR2 sequences are MGHDK and SYGVNS. CDR3 DNA sequence: TGTGCCAGCAGCACAAGACAGGGGAATGAGCAGTTCTTC. Amino acid sequence: CASSTRQGNEQFF.

The table lists this clone with a count of one. The chain employs TRBV4-1 and TRBJ1-6, with 7 bases matching TRBD1. Germline V gene data show CDR1 as MGHRA and CDR2 as YSYEKL. The CDR3 is 16 residues long. V trimming: 0 bases; J trimming: 8 bases; junction bases outside the gene matches: 7. In DNA form, the CDR3 reads TGCGCCAGCAGCCAAGACCCAGGGGGATCGTATTCACCCCTCCACTTT. It encodes CASSQDPGGSYSPLHF.

The rearrangement joins TRBV27 to TRBJ2-2; 14 nucleotides align to TRBD2. The germline V gene encodes CDR1 MNHEY and CDR2 SMNVEV (reference sequence). V was pared by 6 bases and J by 4 bases, with 10 bases of the junction left unmatched. The CDR3 spans 18 residues. The CDR3 DNA is TGTGCCAGCAGCCTGACTAGCGGGGGGGCCGGGAGCACCGGGGAGCTGTTTTTT. It codes for CASSLTSGGAGSTGELFF.

This sequence joins TRBV6-5 and TRBJ2-5; 7 bases agree with TRBD1. Germline assignment: CDR1 MNHEY and CDR2 SVGAGI. After removal of 7 bases from V and 3 bases from J, the junction contained 11 bases not matched to a gene. The CDR3 totals 15 residues. The DNA for the CDR3 is TGTGCCAGCATGATATTGAAGGGGGCAGAAGAGACCCAGTACTTC. This encodes CASMILKGAEETQYF.

This chain joins TRBV6-5 and TRBJ1-6; unclear D gene. Germline CDR1 is MNHEY and CDR2 is SVGAGI. Trimming shortened V by 4 bases and J by 8 bases, and 9 bases separated the two germline ends. CDR3 length equals 13 residues. CDR3 DNA: TGTGCCAGCAGTTTCGGGCGGGATTCACCCCTCCACTTT. Its translation: CASSFGRDSPLHF.

The chain links TRBV15 to TRBJ1-6; no definite D call. The CDR3 length is 13 residues. Germline V gene data show CDR1 as LNHNV and CDR2 as YYDKDF (reference sequence). Trimming removed 1 base at V and 11 bases at J, with 9 bases between. CDR3 bases: TGTGCCACCAGCAGAGTACAATTGGCACCCCTCCACTTT. As protein: CATSRVQLAPLHF.

The V gene is TRBV6-5, the J gene TRBJ1-1; D is uncertain. The germline V gene has CDR1 MNHEY and CDR2 SVGAGI. V was trimmed by 6 bases and J by 1 base, leaving 9 bases between them. This CDR3 contains 13 residues. CDR3 in amino acids: CASRERTNTEAFF. The CDR3 coding sequence is TGTGCCAGCAGAGAGCGCACGAACACTGAAGCTTTCTTT.

This chain joins TRBV14 and TRBJ1-1, with unresolved D. From germline, CDR1 is SGHDN and CDR2 FVKESK. This CDR3 region has 16 residues. The V and J ends lost 0 bases and 1 base respectively, with 12 bases between them. CDR3 loop: CASSQDGRVANTEAFF. Written as DNA, the CDR3 is TGTGCCAGCAGCCAAGATGGACGGGTCGCGAACACTGAAGCTTTCTTT. The entire variable domain, with the rest obtained from reference TRBV14 and TRBJ1-1, is as follows: EAGVTQFPSHSVIEKGQTVTLRCDPISGHDNLYWYRRVMGKEIKFLLHFVKESKQDESGMPNNRFLAERTGGTYSTLKVQPAELEDSGVYFCASSQDGRVANTEAFFGQGTRLTVV.

This chain uses TRBV2 with TRBJ1-1; weak D call: TRBD1 (6 bases). Germline assignment: CDR1 SNHLY and CDR2 FYNNEI. The CDR3 extends over 15 amino acids. Trimming pared 8 bases from V and 5 bases from J, leaving 21 bases between. The CDR3 loop reads CASEVGGLRSTEAFF. CDR3 sequence (DNA): TGTGCCAGCGAGGTCGGGGGGCTCCGGAGTACTGAAGCTTTCTTT.

DNA of the CDR3: TGTGCCAGTAGTATCTCGACCCGGAGGGAGTTGCAGCCCCAGCATTTT. Amino acids: CASSISTRRELQPQHF. The chain has TRBV19 and TRBJ1-5; D is ambiguous. CDR1 and CDR2 from the germline V gene are LNHDA and SQIVND (reference sequence). Trimming cost V 3 bases and J 7 bases, with 19 bases left between them. The CDR3 consists of 16 residues.